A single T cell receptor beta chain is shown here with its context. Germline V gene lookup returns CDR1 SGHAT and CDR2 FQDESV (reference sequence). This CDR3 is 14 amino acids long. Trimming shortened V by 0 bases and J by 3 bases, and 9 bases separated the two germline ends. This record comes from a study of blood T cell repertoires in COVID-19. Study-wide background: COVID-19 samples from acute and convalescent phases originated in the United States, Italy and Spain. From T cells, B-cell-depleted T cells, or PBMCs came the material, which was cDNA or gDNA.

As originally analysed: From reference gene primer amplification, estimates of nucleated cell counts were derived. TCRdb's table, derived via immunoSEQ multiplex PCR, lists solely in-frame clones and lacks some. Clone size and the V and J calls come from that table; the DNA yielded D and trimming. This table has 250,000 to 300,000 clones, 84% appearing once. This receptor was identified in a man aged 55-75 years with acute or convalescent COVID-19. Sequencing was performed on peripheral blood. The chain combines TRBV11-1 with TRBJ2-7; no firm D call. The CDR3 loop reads CASSLAVRSYEQYF. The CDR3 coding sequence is TGTGCCAGCAGCTTAGCGGTTCGCAGCTACGAGCAGTACTTC. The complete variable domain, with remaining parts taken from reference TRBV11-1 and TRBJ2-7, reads EAEVAQSPRYKITEKSQAVAFWCDPISGHATLYWYRQILGQGPELLVQFQDESVVDDSQLPKDRFSAERLKGVDSTLKIQPAELGDSAMYLCASSLAVRSYEQYFGPGTRLTVT.